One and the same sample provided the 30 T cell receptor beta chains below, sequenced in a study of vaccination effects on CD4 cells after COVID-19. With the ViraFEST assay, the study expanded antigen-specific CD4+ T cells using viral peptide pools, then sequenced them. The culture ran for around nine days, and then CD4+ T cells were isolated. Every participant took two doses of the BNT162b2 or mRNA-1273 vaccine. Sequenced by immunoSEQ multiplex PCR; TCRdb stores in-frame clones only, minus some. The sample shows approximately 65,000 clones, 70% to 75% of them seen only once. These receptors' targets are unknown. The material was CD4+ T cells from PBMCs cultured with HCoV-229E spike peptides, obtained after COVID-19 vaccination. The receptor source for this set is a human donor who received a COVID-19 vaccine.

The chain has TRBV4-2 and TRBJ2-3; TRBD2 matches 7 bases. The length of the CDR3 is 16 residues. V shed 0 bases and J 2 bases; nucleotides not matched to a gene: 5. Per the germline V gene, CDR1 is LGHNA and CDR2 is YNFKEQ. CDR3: CASSQDWSGNTDTQYF. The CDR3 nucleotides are TGTGCCAGCAGCCAAGACTGGAGCGGGAACACAGATACGCAGTATTTT.

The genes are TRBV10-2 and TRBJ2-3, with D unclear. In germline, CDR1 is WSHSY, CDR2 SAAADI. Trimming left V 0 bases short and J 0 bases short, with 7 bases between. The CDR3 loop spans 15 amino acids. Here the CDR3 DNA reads TGCGCCAGCAGTGAGTCTGAGTTTAGCACAGATACGCAGTATTTT. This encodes CASSESEFSTDTQYF.

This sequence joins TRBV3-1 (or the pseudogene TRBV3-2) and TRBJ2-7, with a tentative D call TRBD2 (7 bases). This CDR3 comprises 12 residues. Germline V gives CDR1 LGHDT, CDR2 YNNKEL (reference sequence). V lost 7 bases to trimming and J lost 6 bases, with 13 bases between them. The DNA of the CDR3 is TGTGCCAGCAACGAAGGGGGGGGCGAGCAGTACGTC. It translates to CASNEGGGEQYV.

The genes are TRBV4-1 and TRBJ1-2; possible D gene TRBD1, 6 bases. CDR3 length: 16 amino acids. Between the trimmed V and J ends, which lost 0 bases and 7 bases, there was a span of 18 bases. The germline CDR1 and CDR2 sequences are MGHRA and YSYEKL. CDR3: CASSQDRGGVLTGYTF. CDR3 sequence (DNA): TGCGCCAGCAGCCAAGATCGGGGGGGCGTTCTGACTGGCTACACCTTC.

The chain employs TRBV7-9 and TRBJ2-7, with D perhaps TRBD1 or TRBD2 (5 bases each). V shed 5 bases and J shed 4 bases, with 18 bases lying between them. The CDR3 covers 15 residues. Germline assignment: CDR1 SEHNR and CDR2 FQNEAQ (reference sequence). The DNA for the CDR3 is TGTGCCAGCAGCCTGGGGACGCCTGCGACATACGAGCAGTACGTC. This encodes CASSLGTPATYEQYV.

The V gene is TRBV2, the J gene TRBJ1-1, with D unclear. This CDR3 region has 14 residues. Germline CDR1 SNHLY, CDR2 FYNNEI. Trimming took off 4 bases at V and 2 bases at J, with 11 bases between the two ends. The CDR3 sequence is CASSGNSPNTEAFF. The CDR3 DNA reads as TGTGCCAGCAGTGGGAACAGTCCTAACACTGAAGCTTTCTTT.

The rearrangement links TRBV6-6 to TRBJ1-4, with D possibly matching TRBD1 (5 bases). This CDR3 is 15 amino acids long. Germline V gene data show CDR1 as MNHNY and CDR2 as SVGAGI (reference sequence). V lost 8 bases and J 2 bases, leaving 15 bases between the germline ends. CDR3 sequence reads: CASHRSGGTNEKLFF. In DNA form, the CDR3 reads TGTGCCAGCCACCGGAGCGGGGGGACTAATGAAAAACTGTTTTTT.

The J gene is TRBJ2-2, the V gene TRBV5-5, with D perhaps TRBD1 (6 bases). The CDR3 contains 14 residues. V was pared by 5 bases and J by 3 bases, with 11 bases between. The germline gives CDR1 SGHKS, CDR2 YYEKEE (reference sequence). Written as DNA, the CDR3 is TGTGCCAGCAGGACAGGTGCGGACACCGGGGAGCTGTTTTTT. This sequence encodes CASRTGADTGELFF. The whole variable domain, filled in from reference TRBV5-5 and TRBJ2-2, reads DAGVTQSPTHLIKTRGQQVTLRCSPISGHKSVSWYQQVLGQGPQFIFQYYEKEERGRGNFPDRFSARQFPNYSSELNVNALLLGDSALYLCASRTGADTGELFFGEGSRLTVL.

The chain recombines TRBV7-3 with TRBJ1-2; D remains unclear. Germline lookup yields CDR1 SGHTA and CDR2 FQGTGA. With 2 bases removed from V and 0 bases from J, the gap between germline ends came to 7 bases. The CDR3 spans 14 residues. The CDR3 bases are TGTGCCAGCAGCTTAGATACGACTAACTATGGCTACACCTTC. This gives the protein CASSLDTTNYGYTF.

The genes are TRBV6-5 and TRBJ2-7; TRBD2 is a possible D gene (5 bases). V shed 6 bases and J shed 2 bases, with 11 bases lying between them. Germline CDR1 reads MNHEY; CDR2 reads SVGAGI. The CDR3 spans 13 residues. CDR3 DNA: TGTGCCAGCAGGTCGACCGGGACCTACGAGCAGTACGTC. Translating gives CASRSTGTYEQYV.

CDR3 loop: CASSDLGAESYGYTF. For the CDR3, the DNA is TGTGCCAGCAGTGACCTCGGGGCAGAAAGCTATGGCTACACCTTC. The gene calls are TRBV25-1 and TRBJ1-2; D perhaps matches TRBD1 (5 bases). The germline V gene has CDR1 MGHDK and CDR2 SYGVNS. V lost 3 bases and J lost 4, with 15 bases in between. This CDR3 is 15 amino acids long.

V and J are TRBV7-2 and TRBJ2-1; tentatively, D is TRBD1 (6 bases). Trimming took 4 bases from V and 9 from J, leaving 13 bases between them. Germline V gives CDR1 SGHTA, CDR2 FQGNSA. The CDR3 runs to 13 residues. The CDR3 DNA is TGTGCCAGCAGCTCCCGGACAGCTAGTGAGCAGTTCTTC. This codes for CASSSRTASEQFF.

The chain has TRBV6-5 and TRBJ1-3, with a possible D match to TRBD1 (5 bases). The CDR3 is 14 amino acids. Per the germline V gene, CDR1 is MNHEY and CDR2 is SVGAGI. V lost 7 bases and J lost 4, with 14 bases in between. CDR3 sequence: CASNRGGSGNTIYF. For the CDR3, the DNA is TGTGCCAGCAACCGGGGCGGGTCGGGAAACACCATATATTTT.

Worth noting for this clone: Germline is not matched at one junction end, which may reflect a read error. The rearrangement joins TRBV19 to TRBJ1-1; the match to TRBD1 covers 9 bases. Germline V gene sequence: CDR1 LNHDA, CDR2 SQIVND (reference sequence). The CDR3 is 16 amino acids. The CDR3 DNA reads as TGTGCCAGTAGGGACTACCGACAGGGGGTGAAGACTGAAGCTTTCTTT. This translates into CASRDYRQGVKTEAFF.

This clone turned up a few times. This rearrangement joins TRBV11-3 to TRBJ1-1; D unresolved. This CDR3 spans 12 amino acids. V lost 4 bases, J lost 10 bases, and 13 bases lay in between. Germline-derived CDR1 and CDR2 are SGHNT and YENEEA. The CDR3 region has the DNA TGTGCCAGCAGCTCGAAAACCGGCGGAGCTTTCTTT. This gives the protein CASSSKTGGAFF.

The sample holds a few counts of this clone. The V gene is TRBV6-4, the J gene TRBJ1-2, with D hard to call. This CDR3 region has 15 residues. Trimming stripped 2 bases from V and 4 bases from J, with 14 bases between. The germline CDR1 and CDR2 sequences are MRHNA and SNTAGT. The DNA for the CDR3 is TGTGCCAGCAGTGACGGTAATATAGGTGGCTATGGCTACACCTTC. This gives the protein CASSDGNIGGYGYTF.

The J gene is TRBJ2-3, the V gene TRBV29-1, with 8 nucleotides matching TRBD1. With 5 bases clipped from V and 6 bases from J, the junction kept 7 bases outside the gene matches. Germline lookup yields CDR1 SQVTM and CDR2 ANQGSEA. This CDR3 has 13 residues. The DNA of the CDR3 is TGCAGCGTTCATCAGGGGGCCCGTGATACGCAGTATTTT. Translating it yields CSVHQGARDTQYF.

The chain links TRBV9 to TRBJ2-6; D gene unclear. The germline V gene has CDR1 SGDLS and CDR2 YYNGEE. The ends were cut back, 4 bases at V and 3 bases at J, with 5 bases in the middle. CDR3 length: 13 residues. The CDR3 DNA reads TGTGCCAGCAGCTTAGGTGGGGCCAACGTCCTGACTTTC. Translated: CASSLGGANVLTF.

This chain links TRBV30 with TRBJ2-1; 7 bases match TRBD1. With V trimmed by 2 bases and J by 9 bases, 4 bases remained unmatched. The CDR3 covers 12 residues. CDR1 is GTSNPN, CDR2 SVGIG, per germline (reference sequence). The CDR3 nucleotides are TGTGCCTGGAGTCGACAGGGTGGTGAGCAGTTCTTC. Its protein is CAWSRQGGEQFF.

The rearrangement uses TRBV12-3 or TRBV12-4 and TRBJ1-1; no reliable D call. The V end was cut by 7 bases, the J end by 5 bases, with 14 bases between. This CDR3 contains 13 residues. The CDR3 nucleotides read TGTGCCAGCACCCTCCCGGGGAGGACTGAAGCTTTCTTT. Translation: CASTLPGRTEAFF.

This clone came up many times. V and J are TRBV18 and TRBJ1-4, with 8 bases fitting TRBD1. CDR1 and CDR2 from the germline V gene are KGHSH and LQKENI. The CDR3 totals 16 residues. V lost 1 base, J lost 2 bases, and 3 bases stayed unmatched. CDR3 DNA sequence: TGTGCCAGCTCACCACGGCAGGGGGCGACTAATGAAAAACTGTTTTTT. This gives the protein CASSPRQGATNEKLFF.

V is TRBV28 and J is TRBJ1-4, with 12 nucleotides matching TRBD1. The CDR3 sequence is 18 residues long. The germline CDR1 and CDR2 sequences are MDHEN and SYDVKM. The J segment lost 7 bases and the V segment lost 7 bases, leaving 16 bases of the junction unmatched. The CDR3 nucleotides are TGTGCCAGCACCCTTAGGGACAGGGGGCGACTATCCCCTGAAAAACTGTTTTTT. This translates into CASTLRDRGRLSPEKLFF.

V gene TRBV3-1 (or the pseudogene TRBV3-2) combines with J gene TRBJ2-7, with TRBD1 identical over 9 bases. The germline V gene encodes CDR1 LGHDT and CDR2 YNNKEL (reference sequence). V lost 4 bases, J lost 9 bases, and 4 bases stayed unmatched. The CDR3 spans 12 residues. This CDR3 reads CASSPGQGLQYV. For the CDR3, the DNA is TGTGCCAGCAGCCCGGGACAGGGTTTGCAGTACGTC.

CDR3 DNA sequence: TGTGCCAGCAGTGACGGTGGTTTCTCTGGAAACACCATATATTTT. Translation: CASSDGGFSGNTIYF. The V and J genes are TRBV6-4 and TRBJ1-3; D is undetermined. The germline CDR1 and CDR2 sequences are MRHNA and SNTAGT. V lost 2 bases to trimming and J lost 0 bases, with 8 bases between them. The CDR3 sequence is 15 residues long.

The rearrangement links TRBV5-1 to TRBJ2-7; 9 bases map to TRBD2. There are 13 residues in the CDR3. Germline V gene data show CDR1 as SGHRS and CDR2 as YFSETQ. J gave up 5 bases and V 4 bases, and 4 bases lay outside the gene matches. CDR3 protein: CASSRRGGDEQYV. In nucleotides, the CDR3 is TGCGCCAGCAGCCGGCGGGGGGGGGACGAGCAGTACGTC.

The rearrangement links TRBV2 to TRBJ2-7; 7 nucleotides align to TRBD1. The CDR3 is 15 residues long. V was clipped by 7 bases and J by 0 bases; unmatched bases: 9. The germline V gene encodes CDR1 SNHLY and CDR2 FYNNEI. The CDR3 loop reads CASKGAQGGSYEQYV. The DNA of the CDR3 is TGTGCCAGCAAGGGGGCACAAGGAGGCTCCTACGAGCAGTACGTC.

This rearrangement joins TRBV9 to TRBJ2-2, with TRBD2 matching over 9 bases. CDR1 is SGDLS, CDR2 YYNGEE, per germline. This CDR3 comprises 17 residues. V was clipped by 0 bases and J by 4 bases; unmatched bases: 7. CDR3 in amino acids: CASSVAGLASGTGELFF. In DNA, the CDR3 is TGTGCCAGCAGCGTAGCTGGACTAGCGTCTGGCACCGGGGAGCTGTTTTTT.

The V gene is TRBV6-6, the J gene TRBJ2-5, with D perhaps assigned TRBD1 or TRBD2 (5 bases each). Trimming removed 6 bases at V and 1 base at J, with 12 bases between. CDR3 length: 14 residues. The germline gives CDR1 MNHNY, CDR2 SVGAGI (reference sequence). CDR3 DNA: TGTGCCAGCAGCAGGGACGGAATCCAAGAGACCCAGTACTTC. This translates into CASSRDGIQETQYF.

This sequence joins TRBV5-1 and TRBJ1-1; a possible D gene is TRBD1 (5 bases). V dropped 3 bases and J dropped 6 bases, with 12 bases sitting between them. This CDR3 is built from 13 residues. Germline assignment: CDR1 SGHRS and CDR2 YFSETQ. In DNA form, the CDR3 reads TGCGCCAGCAGCTGGGGGGTAGAGGCTGAAGCTTTCTTT. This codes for CASSWGVEAEAFF. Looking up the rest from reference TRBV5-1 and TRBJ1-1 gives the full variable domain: KAGVTQTPRYLIKTRGQQVTLSCSPISGHRSVSWYQQTPGQGLQFLFEYFSETQRNKGNFPGRFSGRQFSNSRSEMNVSTLELGDSALYLCASSWGVEAEAFFGQGTRLTVV.

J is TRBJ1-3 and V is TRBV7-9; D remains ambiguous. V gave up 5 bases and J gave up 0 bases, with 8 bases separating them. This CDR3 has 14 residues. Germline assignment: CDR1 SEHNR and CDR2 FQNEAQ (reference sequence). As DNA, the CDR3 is TGTGCCAGCAGCCTGACGGTCTCTGGAAACACCATATATTTT. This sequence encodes CASSLTVSGNTIYF.